Below, 27 T cell receptor beta chains from the same sample are listed, as sequenced in a study of blood T cell repertoires in COVID-19. TCRdb's copy holds only in-frame clones and misses some; the assay was immunoSEQ multiplex PCR. The sample lists around 250,000 clones, roughly 80% seen once, with 5% in the top ten. Material for sequencing was PBMCs or T cells enriched from blood (not recorded which). These TCRs come from a man between 40 and 49 years old who had been exposed to COVID-19.

The chain couples TRBV5-8 to TRBJ2-7; 11 bases are shared with TRBD2. Germline lookup yields CDR1 SGHTS and CDR2 YDEGEE. Trimming at V came to 1 base and at J to 6 bases, leaving 6 bases not matched to a gene. The CDR3 is made up of 15 amino acids. DNA of the CDR3: TGTGCCAGCAGCTTGAAGGTGCTAGCGGGAGGCGAGCAGTACTTC. Protein sequence: CASSLKVLAGGEQYF.

The CDR3 bases are TGTGCCAGCAGCGCCGTTGGACTAGCGGGAGAAGAGCAGTACTTC. Translation gives CASSAVGLAGEEQYF. The genes are TRBV9 and TRBJ2-7, with 13 bases lining up with TRBD2. CDR3 length: 15 residues. V trimming: 3 bases; J trimming: 7 bases; junction bases outside the gene matches: 7. Germline V gene sequence: CDR1 SGDLS, CDR2 YYNGEE.

This clone was observed many times. V is TRBV19 and J is TRBJ1-5; D is uncertain. Germline loops: CDR1 LNHDA, CDR2 SQIVND (reference sequence). V gave up 7 bases and J gave up 2 bases, with 6 bases separating them. The CDR3 sequence is 12 residues long. CDR3 in DNA: TGTGCCAGTAAACATGGCAATCAGCCCCAGCATTTT. Protein product: CASKHGNQPQHF.

This rearrangement joins TRBV7-9 to TRBJ2-6, with D unclear. V was clipped by 5 bases and J by 2 bases, with 4 bases between them. Germline values: CDR1 SEHNR, CDR2 FQNEAQ (reference sequence). The CDR3 contains 13 residues. Written as DNA, the CDR3 is TGTGCCAGCAGCACTGCTGGGGCCAACGTCCTGACTTTC. This translates into CASSTAGANVLTF.

The chain is built from TRBV30 and TRBJ1-1; D not resolved. V was shortened by 3 bases and J by 10 bases, with 9 bases between the two germline ends. This CDR3 is built from 10 residues. CDR1 is GTSNPN and CDR2 is SVGIG in the germline V gene (reference sequence). The CDR3 nucleotides are TGTGCCTGGAGGGGCGCTGGAGCTTTCTTT. Translation gives CAWRGAGAFF.

The V call is TRBV5-1, the J call TRBJ1-1; 7 bases align to TRBD1. J gave up 6 bases and V 2 bases, and 10 bases lay outside the gene matches. The CDR3 loop spans 15 amino acids. Germline V CDR1 and CDR2: SGHRS, YFSETQ. The CDR3 DNA reads as TGCGCCAGCAGCTTACACAGACAGGGAGGATCTGAAGCTTTCTTT. It yields the protein CASSLHRQGGSEAFF.

The count of this clone is one. The V call is TRBV5-1, the J call TRBJ1-4, with D perhaps matching TRBD1 (6 bases). CDR1 and CDR2 (germline): SGHRS, YFSETQ. This CDR3 region has 14 residues. V was cut by 0 bases and J by 6 bases, with 9 bases left in between. DNA of the CDR3: TGCGCCAGCAGCTTGGACAGGGAAGATGAAAAACTGTTTTTT. Residues: CASSLDREDEKLFF.

This chain joins TRBV9 and TRBJ1-3; D might be TRBD1 (6 bases). Germline V gives CDR1 SGDLS, CDR2 YYNGEE. This CDR3 is 16 amino acids long. Deletions cut 0 bases from V and 0 bases from J, with 10 bases between. In DNA, the CDR3 is TGTGCCAGCAGCGTAGGGACAGATCTCTCTGGAAACACCATATATTTT. As protein: CASSVGTDLSGNTIYF.

The rearrangement joins TRBV29-1 to TRBJ1-5; 8 nucleotides align to TRBD1. With 1 base clipped from V and 7 bases from J, the junction kept 6 bases outside the gene matches. CDR3 length: 14 amino acids. The germline V gene encodes CDR1 SQVTM and CDR2 ANQGSEA. The CDR3 protein is CSVEVGQGSQPQHF. CDR3 DNA sequence: TGCAGCGTTGAAGTTGGACAGGGTTCGCAGCCCCAGCATTTT.

The chain is built from TRBV19 and TRBJ1-3, with TRBD1 matching 7 bases. The CDR3 extends over 14 amino acids. Germline CDR1 and CDR2: LNHDA and SQIVND (reference sequence). V dropped 7 bases and J dropped 2; count of bases not matched to a gene: 5. In DNA, the CDR3 is TGTGCCAGTACTGGACAGGTAGCTGGAAACACCATATATTTT. This codes for CASTGQVAGNTIYF.

The chain uses TRBV5-5 and TRBJ2-3, with a tentative D call TRBD2 (5 bases). The germline V gene encodes CDR1 SGHKS and CDR2 YYEKEE (reference sequence). Trimming shortened V by 0 bases and J by 3 bases, and 8 bases separated the two germline ends. The CDR3 has 14 amino acids. The CDR3 loop is CASSLAWETDTQYF. The CDR3 DNA is TGTGCCAGCAGCTTGGCCTGGGAGACAGATACGCAGTATTTT.

In this sample, this clone turned up a few times. The chain employs TRBV29-1 and TRBJ1-6; TRBD1 aligns across 7 bases. From germline, CDR1 is SQVTM and CDR2 ANQGSEA. The J segment lost 9 bases and the V segment lost 4 bases, leaving 6 bases of the junction unmatched. CDR3 length: 13 amino acids. This chain's CDR3 is CSVADQGGSPLHF. Here the CDR3 DNA reads TGCAGCGTTGCCGACCAGGGGGGTTCACCCCTCCACTTT.

V gene TRBV4-1 combines with J gene TRBJ2-7; D is unresolved. The ends were cut back, 0 bases at V and 1 base at J, with 7 bases in the middle. The germline gives CDR1 MGHRA, CDR2 YSYEKL. The CDR3 consists of 14 residues. The CDR3 nucleotides read TGCGCCAGCAGCCAAGATTCCCGGTCCTACGAGCAGTACTTC. Amino acid sequence: CASSQDSRSYEQYF.

This clone was observed a few times. The identical CDR3 is also encoded by other nucleotide sequences in the sample. The chain carries TRBV5-1 and TRBJ2-1; no firm D call. Between the trimmed V and J ends, which lost 1 base and 6 bases, there was a span of 5 bases. This CDR3 has 12 residues. Per germline, CDR1 SGHRS and CDR2 YFSETQ. CDR3: CASSLPGNEQFF. For the CDR3, the DNA is TGCGCCAGCAGCTTGCCAGGCAATGAGCAGTTCTTC.

V and J are TRBV7-2 and TRBJ1-4; D not resolved. Germline CDR1 and CDR2: SGHTA and FQGNSA. The V gene lost 5 bases and the J gene lost 10 bases, with 17 bases spanning the gap. This CDR3 region has 14 residues. CDR3 amino acids: CASSTREGPGKLFF. In nucleotides, the CDR3 is TGTGCCAGCAGCACAAGGGAGGGCCCTGGAAAACTGTTTTTT.

The genes are TRBV7-3 and TRBJ2-7; TRBD2 is a possible D gene (5 bases). The CDR3 is 12 residues long. V was pared by 5 bases and J by 7 bases, with 12 bases between. Per the germline V gene, CDR1 is SGHTA and CDR2 is FQGTGA. The CDR3 nucleotides read TGTGCCAGCAGCCCGGGCTGGGAGGAGCAGTACTTC. Translation gives CASSPGWEEQYF. Together with reference TRBV7-3 and TRBJ2-7, the CDR3 gives the full variable domain: GAGVSQTPSNKVTEKGKYVELRCDPISGHTALYWYRQSLGQGPEFLIYFQGTGAADDSGLPNDRFFAVRPEGSVSTLKIQRTERGDSAVYLCASSPGWEEQYFGPGTRLTVT.

The chain is built from TRBV10-3 and TRBJ1-5, with 9 bases lining up with TRBD1. The CDR3 totals 16 residues. Per germline, CDR1 ENHRY and CDR2 SYGVKD. The ends lost 6 bases at V and 4 bases at J; junction bases unmatched: 10. The CDR3 DNA reads TGTGCCATCAGCGCAGGGACAGGGAGTCGGAATCAGCCCCAGCATTTT. It translates to CAISAGTGSRNQPQHF.

The rearrangement joins TRBV11-2 to TRBJ2-7, with 8 bases identical to TRBD2. The V segment lost 4 bases and the J segment 0 bases; nucleotides outside the gene matches: 8. The CDR3 runs 16 residues. Germline V gene data show CDR1 as SGHAT and CDR2 as FQNNGV. CDR3 loop: CASSSTGTSTSYEQYF. For the CDR3, the DNA is TGTGCCAGCAGCTCAACCGGGACTAGTACCTCCTACGAGCAGTACTTC.

V usage is TRBV10-3 and J usage is TRBJ1-1; D unclear. Germline assignment: CDR1 ENHRY and CDR2 SYGVKD. The CDR3 contains 12 residues. Trimming left V 4 bases short and J 6 bases short, with 9 bases between. CDR3 bases: TGTGCCATCAGTGGAACGACACCTGAAGCTTTCTTT. Translating gives CAISGTTPEAFF.

As to this clone: Sequence at one end of the junction differs from germline and may be a read error. V is TRBV7-9 and J is TRBJ1-2; a possible D gene is TRBD1 (6 bases). CDR1 is SEHNR, CDR2 FQNEAQ, per germline (reference sequence). CDR3 length equals 12 residues. In nucleotides, the CDR3 is TGTGCCAGCAGGAGTACCGGGACAACAAAAGTCTTC. It is translated as CASRSTGTTKVF.

This chain links TRBV5-1 with TRBJ2-3; 7 bases match TRBD1. CDR3 length: 16 residues. Trimming cost V 1 base and J 0 bases; bases outside gene matches: 5. The germline V gene encodes CDR1 SGHRS and CDR2 YFSETQ. CDR3 nucleotide sequence: TGCGCCAGCAGCTTGCAAGGGGGCGGTAGCACAGATACGCAGTATTTT. Amino acids: CASSLQGGGSTDTQYF.

This rearrangement joins TRBV4-1 to TRBJ2-1, with 8 bases aligning to TRBD2. The CDR3 has 17 residues. The V segment lost 4 bases and the J segment 7 bases; nucleotides outside the gene matches: 15. Looked up from germline, CDR1 is MGHRA and CDR2 is YSYEKL. CDR3 loop: CASSPTSLREVRNEQFF. CDR3 nucleotides: TGCGCCAGCAGCCCCACCTCCCTGCGGGAGGTTAGGAATGAGCAGTTCTTC.

V usage is TRBV4-1 and J usage is TRBJ1-2; D gene unclear. CDR1 is MGHRA, CDR2 YSYEKL, per germline. Trimming removed 0 bases from V and 8 bases from J, with 19 bases in between. The CDR3 totals 16 residues. The CDR3 is CASSQDRERQREGYTF. CDR3 nucleotides: TGCGCCAGCAGCCAAGATAGAGAAAGGCAGCGAGAGGGCTACACCTTC.

The rearrangement joins TRBV7-9 to TRBJ2-5; TRBD2 might be the D (5 bases). Germline assignment: CDR1 SEHNR and CDR2 FQNEAQ (reference sequence). The CDR3 totals 17 residues. The ends were cut back, 2 bases at V and 3 bases at J, with 19 bases in the middle. The DNA of the CDR3 is TGTGCCAGCAGCTTAAGGCGTGGGATAGGAGCGGAAGAGACCCAGTACTTC. This sequence encodes CASSLRRGIGAEETQYF.

With regard to this clone: An end of the junction differs from the germline gene, which may be a read error. The J gene is TRBJ1-2, the V gene TRBV2; D remains unclear. In germline, CDR1 is SNHLY, CDR2 FYNNEI. This CDR3 is built from 13 residues. The CDR3 region has the DNA TGTGCCAGCAGTGAGCGTAATGCTGATCCCAACCACTTC. Protein: CASSERNADPNHF.

This sequence joins TRBV29-1 and TRBJ2-5; 7 bases map to TRBD1. The V gene end was trimmed by 7 bases and the J gene end by 4 bases; junction bases not matched to a gene: 3. Germline V CDR1 and CDR2: SQVTM, ANQGSEA. The CDR3 runs 11 residues. In DNA, the CDR3 is TGCAGCGCCTGGACAGGAGAGACCCAGTACTTC. The encoded protein is CSAWTGETQYF.

This clone was recorded a few times. This chain joins TRBV19 and TRBJ1-1; possibly TRBD1 for D (6 bases). Germline lookup yields CDR1 LNHDA and CDR2 SQIVND (reference sequence). The CDR3 has 17 amino acids. V was shortened by 3 bases and J by 0 bases, with 17 bases between the two germline ends. For the CDR3, the DNA is TGTGCCAGTAGTATGTGGGGGGGGGCCGATATGAACACTGAAGCTTTCTTT. Amino acid sequence: CASSMWGGADMNTEAFF.